This entry lists 3 T cell receptor beta chains sequenced from one sample in a study of blood T cells in healthy people across ages. It was with a sample-barcoded 5' primer and a J-beta primer mix that a second PCR of roughly 6 to 12 cycles was run. Each CDR3 protein gets one entry after TCRdb re-called the 5' RACE reads with MiXCR. The sample has about 1.8 million distinct CDR3 sequences, 40% to 55% seen once. The source material was blood. All receptors come from a woman aged 40-49 years in good health.

The CDR3 DNA is TGCAGTGCTAGAAAGAGCGGACTAGCGGGAATTCGAGACAATGAGCAGTTCTTC. Protein sequence: CSARKSGLAGIRDNEQFF. The chain has TRBV20-1 and TRBJ2-1; 12 bases align to TRBD2. CDR3 length: 18 residues. With 2 bases clipped from V and 5 bases from J, the junction kept 13 bases outside the gene matches. Germline V lookup: CDR1 DFQATT, CDR2 SNEGSKA (reference sequence).

The V and J genes are TRBV5-1 and TRBJ1-2; possible D gene TRBD1, 6 bases. The CDR3 loop spans 17 amino acids. The V gene lost 4 bases and the J gene lost 8 bases, with 27 bases spanning the gap. In germline, CDR1 is SGHRS, CDR2 YFSETQ. The CDR3 nucleotides read TGCGCCAGCAGCGAAGACCAGGGGTCTCGGTATTCGCAGGGCTACACCTTC. Protein: CASSEDQGSRYSQGYTF.

The chain links TRBV20-1 to TRBJ2-5, with D hard to call. CDR3 size: 14 residues. V was pared by 1 base and J by 2 bases, with 11 bases between. In germline, CDR1 is DFQATT, CDR2 SNEGSKA (reference sequence). DNA for the CDR3: TGCAGTGCTAGAGTTAGCCCGGTTCAAGAGACCCAGTACTTC. Translated, it gives CSARVSPVQETQYF.